The 32 T cell receptor beta chains below were found in one sample sequenced in a study of OX40 agonist ivuxolimab in advanced cancers. The method was immunoSEQ multiplex PCR; TCRdb's version includes in-frame clones alone and lacks a portion of them. The sample yields some 64,000 clones, roughly nine tenths seen once. The sample was CD4+ or CD8+ T cells sorted from blood, taken in a trial of the OX40 agonist ivuxolimab. These TCRs come from an adult with an advanced solid tumor such as melanoma, head and neck, liver or kidney cancer.

V and J are TRBV18 and TRBJ1-2; D ambiguous. CDR1 and CDR2 from the germline V gene are KGHSH and LQKENI. This CDR3 region has 15 residues. Trimming cost V 3 bases and J 2 bases, with 13 bases left between them. The CDR3 coding sequence is TGTGCCAGCTCACCTAACCTCTTTGGGAACTATGGCTACACCTTC. This gives the protein CASSPNLFGNYGYTF.

The gene calls are TRBV30 and TRBJ1-6; D is perhaps TRBD1 (5 bases). The V and J ends lost 0 bases and 4 bases respectively, with 13 bases between them. The germline V gene has CDR1 GTSNPN and CDR2 SVGIG (reference sequence). The CDR3 is 16 amino acids. CDR3 loop: CAWSVSGAGYNSPLHF. The CDR3 region has the DNA TGTGCCTGGAGTGTATCCGGGGCGGGGTATAATTCACCCCTCCACTTT.

The V and J genes are TRBV5-1 and TRBJ1-1, with 10 nucleotides matching TRBD1. CDR1 and CDR2 from the germline V gene are SGHRS and YFSETQ. The V and J ends lost 4 bases and 3 bases, in that order; junction bases with no gene match: 6. The length of the CDR3 is 15 residues. The CDR3 loop is CASSASGQGDTEAFF. DNA of the CDR3: TGCGCCAGCAGCGCGAGCGGACAGGGGGACACTGAAGCTTTCTTT.

This clone has just one count. This chain joins TRBV11-2 and TRBJ2-3, with D uncertain. Germline V gene sequence: CDR1 SGHAT, CDR2 FQNNGV. V was trimmed by 0 bases and J by 6 bases, leaving 10 bases between them. This CDR3 is 14 amino acids long. CDR3 sequence reads: CASSLDLRSDTQYF. In DNA form, the CDR3 reads TGTGCCAGCAGCTTAGATCTGAGGAGCGATACGCAGTATTTT.

The chain employs TRBV11-3 and TRBJ2-1; TRBD1 aligns across 8 bases. In germline, CDR1 is SGHNT, CDR2 YENEEA. This CDR3 spans 15 amino acids. Losses at the gene ends were 5 bases for V and 0 bases for J; bases not matched to a gene: 3. The CDR3 loop reads CASSDRGSSYNEQFF. CDR3 nucleotide sequence: TGTGCCAGCAGCGACAGGGGTTCCTCCTACAATGAGCAGTTCTTC.

The V gene is TRBV9, the J gene TRBJ2-7; a weak D match, TRBD2 (5 bases). Germline lookup yields CDR1 SGDLS and CDR2 YYNGEE. Trimming shortened V by 4 bases and J by 3 bases, and 17 bases separated the two germline ends. The CDR3 loop spans 15 amino acids. The CDR3 DNA follows: TGTGCCAGCAGCACCGGGGTAGCCCGAAACTACGAGCAGTACTTC. Amino acid sequence: CASSTGVARNYEQYF.

The rearrangement uses TRBV19 and TRBJ1-5, with 7 bases matching TRBD1. V gave up 2 bases and J gave up 3 bases; unmatched junction bases: 7. Looked up from germline, CDR1 is LNHDA and CDR2 is SQIVND (reference sequence). This CDR3 spans 16 amino acids. DNA of the CDR3: TGTGCCAGTAGTATACCGGGACAGCTTTTCAATCAGCCCCAGCATTTT. Its translation: CASSIPGQLFNQPQHF. Full variable domain (outside the CDR3, taken from reference TRBV19 and TRBJ1-5): DGGITQSPKYLFRKEGQNVTLSCEQNLNHDAMYWYRQDPGQGLRLIYYSQIVNDFQKGDIAEGYSVSREKKESFPLTVTSAQKNPTAFYLCASSIPGQLFNQPQHFGDGTRLSIL.

The chain links TRBV27 to TRBJ2-7; 7 bases agree with TRBD2. The V gene's germline CDR1 is MNHEY and CDR2 SMNVEV (reference sequence). After removal of 5 bases from V and 5 bases from J, the junction contained 9 bases not matched to a gene. The length of the CDR3 is 14 residues. The CDR3 DNA sequence: TGTGCCAGCAGTCGCCGTGCGGGAGTTAACGAGCAGTACTTC. Amino acid sequence: CASSRRAGVNEQYF.

This clone was found a few times. The chain combines TRBV4-1 with TRBJ2-4; TRBD1 is a possible D gene (6 bases). Germline V gene lookup returns CDR1 MGHRA and CDR2 YSYEKL. Trimming pared 2 bases from V and 9 bases from J, leaving 17 bases between. The CDR3 runs 15 residues. The CDR3 DNA follows: TGCGCCAGCAGCCAACCTACAGGGAACCAACGCATTCAGTACTTC. It yields the protein CASSQPTGNQRIQYF.

The CDR3 DNA follows: TGCGCCAGCAGCCTCGGGACTAGCGGGACATTCTACGAGCAGTACTTC. Amino acids: CASSLGTSGTFYEQYF. V and J are TRBV5-1 and TRBJ2-7; 13 positions match TRBD2. V trimming: 4 bases; J trimming: 3 bases; junction bases outside the gene matches: 7. This CDR3 is built from 16 residues. CDR1 is SGHRS and CDR2 is YFSETQ in the germline V gene.

V usage is TRBV6-1 and J usage is TRBJ2-7; D gene uncertain. CDR1 is MNHNS and CDR2 is SASEGT in the germline V gene. Trimming left V 3 bases short and J 2 bases short, with 8 bases between. This CDR3 has 13 residues. CDR3 sequence reads: CASSELGTYEQYF. CDR3 nucleotide sequence: TGTGCCAGCAGTGAGTTAGGAACCTACGAGCAGTACTTC.

The chain employs TRBV28 and TRBJ1-5; D unclear. CDR3 length: 13 amino acids. Germline V gene sequence: CDR1 MDHEN, CDR2 SYDVKM. Trimming took off 6 bases at V and 0 bases at J, with 6 bases between the two ends. This chain's CDR3 is CASRAYSNQPQHF. CDR3 in DNA: TGTGCCAGCAGAGCTTATAGCAATCAGCCCCAGCATTTT.

The chain has TRBV30 and TRBJ1-3; D is unclear. Trimming took 2 bases from V and 1 from J, leaving 12 bases between them. This CDR3 contains 15 residues. Germline CDR1 and CDR2: GTSNPN and SVGIG (reference sequence). CDR3 DNA sequence: TGTGCCTGGAGTCCCCCTGGAGGGTCTGGAAACACCATATATTTT. It is translated as CAWSPPGGSGNTIYF. The whole variable domain, remainder taken from reference TRBV30 and TRBJ1-3, is SQTIHQWPATLVQPVGSPLSLECTVEGTSNPNLYWYRQAAGRGLQLLFYSVGIGQISSEVPQNLSASRPQDRQFILSSKKLLLSDSGFYLCAWSPPGGSGNTIYFGEGSWLTVV.

This clone was found once. J is TRBJ2-2 and V is TRBV19, with 14 bases identical to TRBD2. V trimming: 4 bases; J trimming: 1 base; junction bases outside the gene matches: 2. CDR1 and CDR2 (germline): LNHDA, SQIVND (reference sequence). This CDR3 has 17 residues. CDR3 sequence (DNA): TGTGCCAGTAGTAAGACTAGCGGGAGGGTGAACACCGGGGAGCTGTTTTTT. This codes for CASSKTSGRVNTGELFF.

V and J are TRBV2 and TRBJ1-1; TRBD1 aligns across 9 bases. CDR1 and CDR2 (germline): SNHLY, FYNNEI. V lost 8 bases, J lost 1 base, and 2 bases stayed unmatched. The CDR3 spans 13 residues. The CDR3 DNA is TGTGCCAGCCGGGGACAGGGGAACACTGAAGCTTTCTTT. Translating gives CASRGQGNTEAFF.

The J gene is TRBJ2-7, the V gene TRBV27; 11 bases are a match to TRBD2. V dropped 5 bases and J dropped 3; count of bases not matched to a gene: 6. The CDR3 is 15 amino acids. Germline V gene sequence: CDR1 MNHEY, CDR2 SMNVEV (reference sequence). CDR3 in amino acids: CASSPRTSGLYEQYF. The CDR3, as DNA: TGTGCCAGCAGTCCCAGGACTAGCGGGCTCTACGAGCAGTACTTC.

V and J are TRBV19 and TRBJ1-3; D remains ambiguous. V was clipped by 5 bases and J by 4 bases, with 9 bases between them. The CDR3 runs 13 residues. Germline V CDR1 and CDR2: LNHDA, SQIVND (reference sequence). The CDR3 coding sequence is TGTGCCAGTAGTGAAACTTCGGGAAACACCATATATTTT. Protein product: CASSETSGNTIYF.

J is TRBJ2-5 and V is TRBV21-1. TRBV21-1 represents a pseudogene. The CDR3 contains 13 residues. The CDR3 DNA is TGTGCCAGCAGCCCACCGGCGAGCGAGACCCAGTACTTC. This gives the protein CASSPPASETQYF.

V and J are TRBV7-3 and TRBJ2-1; possibly TRBD1 for D (6 bases). The V end lost 2 bases, the J end lost 2 bases, and 13 bases lay between the germline ends. Per germline, CDR1 SGHTA and CDR2 FQGTGA. The CDR3 spans 16 residues. The CDR3 reads CASSLQGGDTYNEQFF. DNA for the CDR3: TGTGCCAGCAGCTTACAGGGTGGGGACACCTACAATGAGCAGTTCTTC. Together with reference TRBV7-3 and TRBJ2-1, the CDR3 gives the full variable domain: GAGVSQTPSNKVTEKGKYVELRCDPISGHTALYWYRQSLGQGPEFLIYFQGTGAADDSGLPNDRFFAVRPEGSVSTLKIQRTERGDSAVYLCASSLQGGDTYNEQFFGPGTRLTVL.

The rearrangement uses TRBV11-3 and TRBJ2-5, with a tentative D call TRBD1 (6 bases). This CDR3 has 17 amino acids. From germline, CDR1 is SGHNT and CDR2 YENEEA. Trimming took off 3 bases at V and 2 bases at J, with 19 bases between the two ends. The CDR3 loop reads CASSLGLTGPSQETQYF. DNA for the CDR3: TGTGCCAGCAGCTTGGGTTTAACAGGGCCCTCACAAGAGACCCAGTACTTC. Using reference TRBV11-3 and TRBJ2-5 for the parts outside the CDR3, the full variable domain is EAGVVQSPRYKIIEKKQPVAFWCNPISGHNTLYWYLQNLGQGPELLIRYENEEAVDDSQLPKDRFSAERLKGVDSTLKIQPAELGDSAVYLCASSLGLTGPSQETQYFGPGTRLLVL.

This sequence joins TRBV9 and TRBJ2-1, with TRBD2 identical over 8 bases. The germline V gene has CDR1 SGDLS and CDR2 YYNGEE. This CDR3 has 16 amino acids. V trimming: 0 bases; J trimming: 1 base; junction bases outside the gene matches: 3. In DNA, the CDR3 is TGTGCCAGCAGCGTAGCGGGAGGGTCTTCCTACAATGAGCAGTTCTTC. Translated, it gives CASSVAGGSSYNEQFF.

This rearrangement joins TRBV7-2 to TRBJ2-2; 13 bases are shared with TRBD2. The length of the CDR3 is 19 residues. The germline CDR1 and CDR2 sequences are SGHTA and FQGNSA. Trimming removed 3 bases from V and 1 base from J; junction bases left unmatched: 8. The CDR3 loop is CASSLGPWTSGRNTGELFF. The CDR3 nucleotides are TGTGCCAGCAGCTTGGGCCCATGGACTAGCGGGAGGAACACCGGGGAGCTGTTTTTT.

This sequence joins TRBV30 and TRBJ1-4; a possible D gene is TRBD1 (6 bases). The germline CDR1 and CDR2 sequences are GTSNPN and SVGIG (reference sequence). This CDR3 has 13 amino acids. Trimming shortened V by 4 bases and J by 7 bases, and 13 bases separated the two germline ends. As DNA, the CDR3 is TGTGCCTGGAATTTCAGGGGAGGTGAAAAACTGTTTTTT. The encoded protein is CAWNFRGGEKLFF. Full variable domain (remainder filled in from reference TRBV30 and TRBJ1-4): SQTIHQWPATLVQPVGSPLSLECTVEGTSNPNLYWYRQAAGRGLQLLFYSVGIGQISSEVPQNLSASRPQDRQFILSSKKLLLSDSGFYLCAWNFRGGEKLFFGSGTQLSVL.

The rearrangement uses TRBV10-3 and TRBJ2-6; possibly TRBD2 for D (5 bases). Trimming removed 10 bases from V and 8 bases from J, with 15 bases in between. Germline CDR1 is ENHRY and CDR2 is SYGVKD. The CDR3 is 13 amino acids. The CDR3, as DNA: TGTGCCACCTCCAAAGCCGGGACCAACGTCCTGACTTTC. Translating gives CATSKAGTNVLTF.

The genes are TRBV11-3 and TRBJ2-7; D is unresolved. Trimming pared 5 bases from V and 2 bases from J, leaving 10 bases between. Germline assignment: CDR1 SGHNT and CDR2 YENEEA. This CDR3 contains 13 residues. CDR3 sequence: CASSPGPTYEQYF. CDR3 in DNA: TGTGCCAGCAGCCCAGGTCCCACCTACGAGCAGTACTTC. The full variable domain, with the rest looked up from reference TRBV11-3 and TRBJ2-7, is EAGVVQSPRYKIIEKKQPVAFWCNPISGHNTLYWYLQNLGQGPELLIRYENEEAVDDSQLPKDRFSAERLKGVDSTLKIQPAELGDSAVYLCASSPGPTYEQYFGPGTRLTVT.

The V and J genes are TRBV30 and TRBJ2-7; 7 bases align to TRBD1. V dropped 5 bases and J dropped 5; count of bases not matched to a gene: 6. This CDR3 contains 12 residues. Germline V gives CDR1 GTSNPN, CDR2 SVGIG (reference sequence). The DNA for the CDR3 is TGTGCCTGGGCGCGACAGGGCCACGAGCAGTACTTC. Its translation is CAWARQGHEQYF.

This chain uses TRBV5-1 with TRBJ2-3; 12 bases match TRBD2. V was clipped by 4 bases and J by 3 bases; unmatched bases: 6. This CDR3 has 16 residues. Germline loops: CDR1 SGHRS, CDR2 YFSETQ. The CDR3 DNA reads TGCGCCAGCAGCCATACTAGCGGGAGGATGACAGATACGCAGTATTTT. It yields the protein CASSHTSGRMTDTQYF.

The gene calls are TRBV2 and TRBJ1-1; 8 bases match TRBD1. Unmatched junction bases numbered 14, after V lost 10 bases and J lost 4 bases. This CDR3 contains 15 residues. Germline V gives CDR1 SNHLY, CDR2 FYNNEI. The CDR3 sequence: CATALTQGEGTEAFF. The CDR3 DNA reads TGTGCCACTGCATTAACACAGGGGGAAGGCACTGAAGCTTTCTTT.

The chain carries TRBV9 and TRBJ2-7; 7 nucleotides line up with TRBD2. The germline gives CDR1 SGDLS, CDR2 YYNGEE. V trimming: 4 bases; J trimming: 9 bases; junction bases outside the gene matches: 7. CDR3 length: 12 residues. This CDR3 reads CASSPSTGGQYF. The CDR3 coding sequence is TGTGCCAGCAGCCCGTCCACGGGGGGGCAGTACTTC.

The chain employs TRBV7-8 and TRBJ2-5, with 10 bases that match TRBD2. TRBJ2-7 explains the end of the DNA better; the J call may be wrong. Germline CDR1 is SGHVS and CDR2 is FQNEAQ. The CDR3 spans 14 residues. The CDR3 coding sequence is TGTGCCAGCAGCTTGCCTAGCGGGAGCTACGAGCAGTACTTC. This translates into CASSLPSGSYEQYF.

V usage is TRBV30 and J usage is TRBJ1-2; 9 bases match TRBD1. Unmatched junction bases numbered 12, after V lost 4 bases and J lost 6 bases. The CDR3 is 15 residues long. CDR1 GTSNPN and CDR2 SVGIG come from the germline V gene (reference sequence). The CDR3 reads CAWMRDRALKDGYTF. CDR3 coding DNA: TGTGCCTGGATGAGGGACAGGGCGCTTAAGGATGGCTACACCTTC.

V is TRBV11-2 and J is TRBJ2-5; D gene uncertain. Per germline, CDR1 SGHAT and CDR2 FQNNGV. V was cut by 0 bases and J by 4 bases, with 3 bases left in between. CDR3 length equals 12 residues. The CDR3 DNA reads as TGTGCCAGCAGCTTAGATGGAGAGACCCAGTACTTC. Translating gives CASSLDGETQYF. The entire variable domain, with the rest obtained from reference TRBV11-2 and TRBJ2-5, is as follows: EAGVAQSPRYKIIEKRQSVAFWCNPISGHATLYWYQQILGQGPKLLIQFQNNGVVDDSQLPKDRFSAERLKGVDSTLKIQPAKLEDSAVYLCASSLDGETQYFGPGTRLLVL.